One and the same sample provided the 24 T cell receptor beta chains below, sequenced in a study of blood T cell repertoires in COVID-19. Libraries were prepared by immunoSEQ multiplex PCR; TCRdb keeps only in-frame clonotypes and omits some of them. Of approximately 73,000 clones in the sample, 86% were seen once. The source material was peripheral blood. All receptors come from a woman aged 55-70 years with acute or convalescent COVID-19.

CDR3 bases: TGTGCCAGCAGCCAAGGACAGGGTAATGAAAAACTGTTTTTT. The encoded protein is CASSQGQGNEKLFF. This chain joins TRBV4-2 and TRBJ1-4, with 7 bases lining up with TRBD1. The germline V gene encodes CDR1 LGHNA and CDR2 YNFKEQ. The J segment lost 4 bases and the V segment lost 1 base, leaving 0 bases of the junction unmatched. The CDR3 has 14 residues.

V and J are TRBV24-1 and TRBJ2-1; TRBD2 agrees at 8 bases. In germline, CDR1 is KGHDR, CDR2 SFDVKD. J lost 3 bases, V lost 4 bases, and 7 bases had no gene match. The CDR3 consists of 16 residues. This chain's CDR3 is CATSDPTSGNYNEQFF. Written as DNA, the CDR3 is TGTGCCACCAGTGACCCAACTAGCGGTAACTACAATGAGCAGTTCTTC.

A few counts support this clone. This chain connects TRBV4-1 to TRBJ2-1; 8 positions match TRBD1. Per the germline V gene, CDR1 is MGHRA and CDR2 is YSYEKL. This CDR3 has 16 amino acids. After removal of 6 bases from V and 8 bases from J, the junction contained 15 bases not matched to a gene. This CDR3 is CASRPVGDRRADEQFF. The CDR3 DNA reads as TGCGCCAGCAGACCCGTCGGGGACAGGAGGGCGGATGAGCAGTTCTTC.

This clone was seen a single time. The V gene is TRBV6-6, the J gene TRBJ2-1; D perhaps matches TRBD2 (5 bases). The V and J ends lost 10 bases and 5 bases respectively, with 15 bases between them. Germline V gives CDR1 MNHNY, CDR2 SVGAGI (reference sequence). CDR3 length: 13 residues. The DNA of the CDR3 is TGTGCCACAAAAGGGAGCGTAGACAATGAGCAGTTCTTC. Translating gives CATKGSVDNEQFF.

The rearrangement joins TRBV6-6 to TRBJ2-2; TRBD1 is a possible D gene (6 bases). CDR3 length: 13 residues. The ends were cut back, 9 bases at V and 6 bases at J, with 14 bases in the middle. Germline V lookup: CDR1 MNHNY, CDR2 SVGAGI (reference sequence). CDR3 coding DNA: TGTGCCAGTAACAGGGTCGGGCCCGGGGAGCTGTTTTTT. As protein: CASNRVGPGELFF.

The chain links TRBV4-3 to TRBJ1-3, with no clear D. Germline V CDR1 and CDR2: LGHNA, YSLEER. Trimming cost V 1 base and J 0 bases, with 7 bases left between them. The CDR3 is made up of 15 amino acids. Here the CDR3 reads CASSQVAGSGNTIYF. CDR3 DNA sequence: TGCGCCAGCAGCCAAGTGGCAGGCTCTGGAAACACCATATATTTT.

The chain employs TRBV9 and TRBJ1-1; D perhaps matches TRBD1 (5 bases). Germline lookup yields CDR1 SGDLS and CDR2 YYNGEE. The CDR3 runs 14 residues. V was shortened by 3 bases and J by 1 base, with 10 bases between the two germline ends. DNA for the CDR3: TGTGCCAGCAGCGCACAGGTGGGGAACACTGAAGCTTTCTTT. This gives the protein CASSAQVGNTEAFF.

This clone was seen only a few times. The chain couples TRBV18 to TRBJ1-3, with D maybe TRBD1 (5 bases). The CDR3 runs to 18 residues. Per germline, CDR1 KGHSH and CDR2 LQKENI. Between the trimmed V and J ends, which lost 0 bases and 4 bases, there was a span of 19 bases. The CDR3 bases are TGTGCCAGCTCACCACCCCGCCAGGGCCCCCGAACGGGAAACACCATATATTTT. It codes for CASSPPRQGPRTGNTIYF.

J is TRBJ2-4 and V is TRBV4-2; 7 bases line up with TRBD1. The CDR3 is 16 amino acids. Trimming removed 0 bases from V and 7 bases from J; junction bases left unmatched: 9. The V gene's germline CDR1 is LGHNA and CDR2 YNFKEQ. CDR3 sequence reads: CASSQDQGDLSNIQYF. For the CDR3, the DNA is TGTGCCAGCAGCCAAGATCAGGGGGACCTGAGTAACATTCAGTACTTC.

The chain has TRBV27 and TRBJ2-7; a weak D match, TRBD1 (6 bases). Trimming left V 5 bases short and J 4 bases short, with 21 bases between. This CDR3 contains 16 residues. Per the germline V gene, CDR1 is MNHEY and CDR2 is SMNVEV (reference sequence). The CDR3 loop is CASSPSIGTHHYEQYF. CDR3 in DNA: TGTGCCAGCAGTCCTTCGATCGGGACACATCATTACGAGCAGTACTTC.

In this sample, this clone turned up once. The CDR3, as DNA: TGCGCCAGCAGCCAAGATAGAGGGGCCGGGGGCACCTTC. Protein: CASSQDRGAGGTF. The chain couples TRBV4-3 to TRBJ1-2; D might be TRBD1 (5 bases). Germline CDR1 and CDR2: LGHNA and YSLEER. V lost 0 bases and J 13 bases, leaving 15 bases between the germline ends. The CDR3 is 13 amino acids.

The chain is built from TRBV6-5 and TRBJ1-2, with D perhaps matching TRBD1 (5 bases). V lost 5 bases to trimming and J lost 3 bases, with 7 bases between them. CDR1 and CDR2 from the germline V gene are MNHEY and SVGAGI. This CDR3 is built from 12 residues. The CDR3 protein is CASSRGYYGYTF. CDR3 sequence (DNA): TGTGCCAGCAGTCGGGGGTACTATGGCTACACCTTC.

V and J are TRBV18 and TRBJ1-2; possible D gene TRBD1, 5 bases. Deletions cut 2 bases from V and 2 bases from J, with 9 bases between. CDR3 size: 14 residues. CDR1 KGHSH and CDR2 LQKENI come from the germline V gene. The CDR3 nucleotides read TGTGCCAGCTCACCAGACAGAACAAACTATGGCTACACCTTC. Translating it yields CASSPDRTNYGYTF.

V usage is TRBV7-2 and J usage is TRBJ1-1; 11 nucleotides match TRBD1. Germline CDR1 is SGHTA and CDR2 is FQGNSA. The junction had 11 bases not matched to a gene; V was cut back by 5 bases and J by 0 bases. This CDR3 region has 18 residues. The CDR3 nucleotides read TGTGCCAGCAGCCAAACTCCCCGGACAGGGGGCATGAACACTGAAGCTTTCTTT. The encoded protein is CASSQTPRTGGMNTEAFF.

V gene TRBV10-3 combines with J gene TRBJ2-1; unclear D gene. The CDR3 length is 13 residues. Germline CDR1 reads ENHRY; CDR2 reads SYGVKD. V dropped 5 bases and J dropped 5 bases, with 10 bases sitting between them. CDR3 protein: CAISYVADNEQFF. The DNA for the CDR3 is TGTGCCATCAGTTATGTAGCTGACAATGAGCAGTTCTTC.

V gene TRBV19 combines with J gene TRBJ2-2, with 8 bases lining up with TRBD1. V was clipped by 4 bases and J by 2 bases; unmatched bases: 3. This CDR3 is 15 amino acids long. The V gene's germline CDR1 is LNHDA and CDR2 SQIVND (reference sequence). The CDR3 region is CASSTDRGNTGELFF. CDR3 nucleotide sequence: TGTGCCAGTAGTACCGACAGGGGTAACACCGGGGAGCTGTTTTTT.

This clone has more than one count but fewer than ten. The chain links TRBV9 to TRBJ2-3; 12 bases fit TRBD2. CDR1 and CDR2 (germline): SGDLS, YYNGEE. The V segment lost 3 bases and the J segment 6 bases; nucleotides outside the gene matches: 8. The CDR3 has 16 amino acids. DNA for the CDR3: TGTGCCAGCAGCGAAGTACTAGCGGGAGGATCCGATACGCAGTATTTT. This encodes CASSEVLAGGSDTQYF.

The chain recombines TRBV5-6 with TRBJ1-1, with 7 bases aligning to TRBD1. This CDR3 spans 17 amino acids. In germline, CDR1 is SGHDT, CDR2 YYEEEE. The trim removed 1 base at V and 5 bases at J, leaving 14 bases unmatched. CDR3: CASSLLGGESFWTEAFF. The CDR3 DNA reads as TGTGCCAGCAGCTTGTTAGGGGGCGAGTCTTTTTGGACTGAAGCTTTCTTT.

The CDR3 spells CASPPRYTGELFF. CDR3 bases: TGTGCCAGTCCGCCTAGATACACCGGGGAGCTGTTTTTT. The chain has TRBV6-4 and TRBJ2-2; no firm D call. There are 13 residues in the CDR3. Between the trimmed V and J ends, which lost 9 bases and 3 bases, there was a span of 11 bases. The germline CDR1 and CDR2 sequences are MRHNA and SNTAGT.

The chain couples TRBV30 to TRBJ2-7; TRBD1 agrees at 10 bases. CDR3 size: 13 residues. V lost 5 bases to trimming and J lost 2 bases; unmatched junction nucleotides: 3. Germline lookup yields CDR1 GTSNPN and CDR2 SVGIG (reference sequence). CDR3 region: CAWETGGTYEQYF. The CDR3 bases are TGTGCCTGGGAGACAGGGGGCACCTACGAGCAGTACTTC.

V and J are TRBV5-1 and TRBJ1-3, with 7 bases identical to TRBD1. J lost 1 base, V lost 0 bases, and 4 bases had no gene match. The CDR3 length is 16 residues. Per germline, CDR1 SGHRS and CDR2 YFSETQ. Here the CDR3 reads CASSLGPTGSGNTIYF. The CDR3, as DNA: TGCGCCAGCAGCTTGGGACCGACAGGGTCTGGAAACACCATATATTTT.

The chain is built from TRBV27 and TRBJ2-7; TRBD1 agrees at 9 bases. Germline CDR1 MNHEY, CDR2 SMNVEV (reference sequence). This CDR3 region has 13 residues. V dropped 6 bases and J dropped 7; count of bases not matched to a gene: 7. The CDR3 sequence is CASRIGTGREQYF. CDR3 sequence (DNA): TGTGCCAGCAGAATCGGGACAGGGAGAGAGCAGTACTTC.

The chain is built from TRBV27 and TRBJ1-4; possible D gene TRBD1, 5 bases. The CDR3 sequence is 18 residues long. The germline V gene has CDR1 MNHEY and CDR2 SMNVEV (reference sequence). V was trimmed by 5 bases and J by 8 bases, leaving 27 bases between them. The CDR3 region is CASSPLKGAGNLREKLFF. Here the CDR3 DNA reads TGTGCCAGCAGTCCCCTAAAAGGGGCAGGGAATCTGAGAGAAAAACTGTTTTTT.

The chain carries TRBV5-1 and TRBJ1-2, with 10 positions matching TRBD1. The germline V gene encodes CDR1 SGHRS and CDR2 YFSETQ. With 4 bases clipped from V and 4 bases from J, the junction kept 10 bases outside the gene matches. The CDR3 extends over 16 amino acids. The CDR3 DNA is TGCGCCAGCAGCCCGGGACAGGGGCTTAGGGGCTATGGCTACACCTTC. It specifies CASSPGQGLRGYGYTF.